This TCR beta chain was retrieved from a study of control samples from healthy donors and cancer patients. Assay: immunoSEQ multiplex PCR; the TCRdb copy retains only in-frame clones and omits some. The sample lists some 71,000 clones, 70% to 90% occurring once. This CDR3 is built from 14 residues. Germline CDR1 is SQVTM and CDR2 is ANQGSEA. Trimming removed 7 bases from V and 7 bases from J; junction bases left unmatched: 14. The sample was PBMCs. V usage is TRBV29-1 and J usage is TRBJ2-7; 9 bases are a match to TRBD1. The sequence was obtained from a woman aged 50 to 65 with head and neck cancer. The CDR3 DNA sequence: TGCAGCGCCCTCGGGGACAGGGTCGTGGAAGAGCAGTACTTC. Amino acid sequence: CSALGDRVVEEQYF.